This T cell receptor (beta chain) was captured by sequencing in a study of CD8+CD57+ T cells in acquired aplastic anemia. The overall study: Sorted cells (CD4+ and CD8+) yielded DNA amounts that averaged approximately 3 ug. Read counts for CD4+ cells (from healthy donors) averaged about 10 million.

This CDR3 is 14 amino acids long. Trimming took 4 bases from V and 0 from J, leaving 10 bases between them. Germline V CDR1 and CDR2: SGHRS, YFSETQ. General study results and limits: Patients and healthy controls showed no significant CD8+ Simpson's diversity difference. A set of some 28 CD8+ CDR3 sequences was shared between patients and controls, and these sequences appeared highly expressed in patients.

This clonotype has at least ten counts. Its target is unknown. Using genomic DNA as the template, TCR beta VDJ and CDR3 profiling was carried out. TCRdb reanalysed the reads using MiXCR and keeps one entry per CDR3 protein. The top ten hold roughly 1.1% of the sample, which has some 220,000 distinct CDR3 sequences, 30% to 35% seen once. Sequences were obtained from sorted CD4+, CD8+, or CD8+CD57+ T cells (not recorded which) from PBMCs. This receptor was obtained from a human donor in good health, serving as a control. The chain joins TRBV5-1 to TRBJ1-1; no firm D call. The CDR3 DNA reads TGCGCCAGCAGCGTCGGAGGGATGAACACTGAAGCTTTCTTT. Protein product: CASSVGGMNTEAFF. The entire variable domain, with the rest obtained from reference TRBV5-1 and TRBJ1-1, is as follows: KAGVTQTPRYLIKTRGQQVTLSCSPISGHRSVSWYQQTPGQGLQFLFEYFSETQRNKGNFPGRFSGRQFSNSRSEMNVSTLELGDSALYLCASSVGGMNTEAFFGQGTRLTVV.